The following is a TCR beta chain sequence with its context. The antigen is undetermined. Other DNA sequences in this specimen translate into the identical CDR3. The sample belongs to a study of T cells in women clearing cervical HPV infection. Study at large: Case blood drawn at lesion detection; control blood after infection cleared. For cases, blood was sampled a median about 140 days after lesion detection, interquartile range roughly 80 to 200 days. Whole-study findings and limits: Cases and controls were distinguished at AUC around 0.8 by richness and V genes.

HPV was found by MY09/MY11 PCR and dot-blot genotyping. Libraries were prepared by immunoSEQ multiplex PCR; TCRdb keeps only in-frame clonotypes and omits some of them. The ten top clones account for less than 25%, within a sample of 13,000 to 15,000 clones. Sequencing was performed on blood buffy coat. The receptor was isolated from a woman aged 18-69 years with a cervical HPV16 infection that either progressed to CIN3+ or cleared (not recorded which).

Incomplete CDR3 DNA: TGTGCCAGCAGCCCACAGGGACCTGAGATAGTC. This codes for CASSPQGPEIV. The complete CDR3 sequence is CASSPQGPEIVIYF. The chain joins TRBV7-9 to TRBJ1-3, with a tentative D call TRBD1 (6 bases). The read ends 3 residues early relative to the CDR3; the germline J gene fills the gap. In germline, CDR1 is SEHNR, CDR2 FQNEAQ (reference sequence). The CDR3 is 14 amino acids.